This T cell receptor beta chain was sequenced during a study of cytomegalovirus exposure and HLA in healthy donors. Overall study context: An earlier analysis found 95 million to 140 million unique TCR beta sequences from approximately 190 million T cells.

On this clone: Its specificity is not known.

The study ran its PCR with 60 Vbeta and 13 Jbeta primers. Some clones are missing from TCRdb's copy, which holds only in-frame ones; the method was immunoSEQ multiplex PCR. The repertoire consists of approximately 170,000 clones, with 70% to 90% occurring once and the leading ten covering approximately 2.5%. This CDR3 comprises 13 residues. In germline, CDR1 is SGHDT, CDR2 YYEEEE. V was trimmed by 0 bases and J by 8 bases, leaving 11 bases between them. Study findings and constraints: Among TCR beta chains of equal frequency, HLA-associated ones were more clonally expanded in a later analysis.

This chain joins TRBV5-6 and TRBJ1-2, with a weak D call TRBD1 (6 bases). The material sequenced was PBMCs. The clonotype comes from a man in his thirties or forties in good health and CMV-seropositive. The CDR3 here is CASSLVGQPGYTF. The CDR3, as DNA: TGTGCCAGCAGCTTGGTGGGACAACCAGGCTACACCTTC.